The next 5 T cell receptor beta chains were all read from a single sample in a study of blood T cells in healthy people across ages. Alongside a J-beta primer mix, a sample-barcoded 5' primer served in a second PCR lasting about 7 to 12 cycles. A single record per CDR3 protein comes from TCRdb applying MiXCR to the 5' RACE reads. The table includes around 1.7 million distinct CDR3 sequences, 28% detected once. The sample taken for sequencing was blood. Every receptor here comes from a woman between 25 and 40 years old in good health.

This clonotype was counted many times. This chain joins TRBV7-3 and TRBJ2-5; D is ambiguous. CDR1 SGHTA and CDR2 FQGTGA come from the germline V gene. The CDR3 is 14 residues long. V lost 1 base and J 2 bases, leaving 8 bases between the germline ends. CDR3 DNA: TGTGCCAGCAGCTTAAATCCGGCACAAGAGACCCAGTACTTC. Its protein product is CASSLNPAQETQYF.

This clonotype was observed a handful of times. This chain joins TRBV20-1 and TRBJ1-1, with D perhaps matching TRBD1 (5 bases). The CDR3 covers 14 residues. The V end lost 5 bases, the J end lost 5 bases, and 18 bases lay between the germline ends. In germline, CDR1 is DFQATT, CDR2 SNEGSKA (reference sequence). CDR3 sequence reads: CSARLGQGGTEAFF. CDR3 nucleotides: TGCAGTGCTCGCTTAGGGCAGGGCGGTACTGAAGCTTTCTTT.

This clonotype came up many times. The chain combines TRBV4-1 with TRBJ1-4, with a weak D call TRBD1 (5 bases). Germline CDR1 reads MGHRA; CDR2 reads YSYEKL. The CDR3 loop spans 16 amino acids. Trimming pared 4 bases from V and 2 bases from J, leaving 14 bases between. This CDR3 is CASSLNPGRTNEKLFF. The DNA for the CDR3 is TGCGCCAGCAGCCTCAACCCAGGGCGGACTAATGAAAAACTGTTTTTT.

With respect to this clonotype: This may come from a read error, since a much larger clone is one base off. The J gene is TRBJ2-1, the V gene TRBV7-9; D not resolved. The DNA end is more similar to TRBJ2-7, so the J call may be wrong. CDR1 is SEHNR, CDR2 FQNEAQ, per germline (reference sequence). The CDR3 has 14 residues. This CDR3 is CASSLEVAYNEQYF. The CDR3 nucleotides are TGTGCCAGCAGCTTAGAGGTGGCCTACAATGAGCAGTACTTC.

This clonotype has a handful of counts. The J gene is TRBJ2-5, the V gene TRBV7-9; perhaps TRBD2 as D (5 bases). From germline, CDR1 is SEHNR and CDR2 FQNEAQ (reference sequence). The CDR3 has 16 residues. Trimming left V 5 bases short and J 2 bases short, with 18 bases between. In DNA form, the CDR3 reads TGTGCCAGCAGCATAAGGTCCGGAACGGGACAAGAGACCCAGTACTTC. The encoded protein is CASSIRSGTGQETQYF.